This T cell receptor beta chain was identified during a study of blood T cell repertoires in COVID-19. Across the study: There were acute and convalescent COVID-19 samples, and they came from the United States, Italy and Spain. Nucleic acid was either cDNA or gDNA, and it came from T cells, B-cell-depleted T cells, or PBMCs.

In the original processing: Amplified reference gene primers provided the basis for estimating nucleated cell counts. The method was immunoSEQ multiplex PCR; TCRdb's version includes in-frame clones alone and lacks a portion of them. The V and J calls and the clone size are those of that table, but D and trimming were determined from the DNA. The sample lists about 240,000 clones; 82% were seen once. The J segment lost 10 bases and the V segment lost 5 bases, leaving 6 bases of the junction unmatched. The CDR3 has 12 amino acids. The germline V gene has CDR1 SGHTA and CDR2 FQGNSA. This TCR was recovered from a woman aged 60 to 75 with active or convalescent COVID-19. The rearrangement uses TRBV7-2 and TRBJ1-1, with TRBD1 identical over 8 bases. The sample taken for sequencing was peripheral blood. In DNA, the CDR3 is TGTGCCAGCAGCCTAAGGACAGGGAGAGCTTTCTTT. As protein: CASSLRTGRAFF.